The sequence of this T cell receptor (beta chain) was determined in a study of response to subunit inactivated influenza vaccine. Findings and caveats of the study: Authors suggested seasonal influenza vaccinations each recruit few new T cells.

TCRdb fed the RT-PCR reads into MiXCR, producing one record per CDR3 protein. This table holds around 570,000 distinct CDR3 sequences, 7.5% to 8.5% found once. As regards this clonotype: The target antigen is unknown.

J was trimmed by 0 bases and V by 5 bases; bases with no gene match: 9. This CDR3 region has 16 residues. This clonotype was obtained from a man aged 45 to 70 who received an inactivated influenza vaccine. The chain uses TRBV12-3 or TRBV12-4 and TRBJ1-1; 7 bases agree with TRBD1. The material was PBMCs from blood, obtained approximately 25 months after vaccination. The DNA for the CDR3 is TGTGCCAGCAGTACCAGGACAGGCAACATGAACACTGAAGCTTTCTTT. It specifies CASSTRTGNMNTEAFF.